The clone carrying this TCR beta chain was seen at least ten times. Its antigen is as yet unknown. The CDR3 runs to 13 residues. The junction had 4 bases not matched to a gene; V was cut back by 4 bases and J by 5 bases. Germline lookup yields CDR1 MNHEY and CDR2 SMNVEV (reference sequence). The data derive from a study of molecular identifiers for immune sequencing clone quantification. Each CDR3 protein gets one entry after TCRdb re-called the PCR reads with MiXCR. The sample consists of 100,000 or so distinct CDR3 sequences, over 20% of them appearing once. The study, taken as a whole, reports: Whereas naive cells kept under 1% of molecules in clones above 20 RNA copies, such clones held over 97% in effectors. Spiked TCR RNA from one Jurkat cell reportedly showed up when mixed among more than 900,000 naive cells. For highly expanded clones, sizes could be underestimated when identical TCR molecules share a barcode.

This sequence was found in a human donor in good health. Some libraries in this study had Jurkat cell RNA spiked in. The chain employs TRBV27 and TRBJ2-7; 8 bases line up with TRBD1. The sequencing sample was made of naive CD8+ T cells from blood, with Jurkat cell RNA spiked in. Indicated subset: FACS-sorted CD8+CD4-CCR7+CD45RA+ naive T cells. The CDR3 nucleotides are TGTGCCAGCAGTTCCGACAGGGGCCACGAGCAGTACTTC. As protein: CASSSDRGHEQYF.